Each of the 14 T cell receptor beta chains below was sequenced from the same sample in a study of blood T cell repertoires in COVID-19 (dated by TCRdb to 2018 to 2021). The library was produced with the immunoSEQ multiplex PCR assay. TCRdb obtained this table from immuneACCESS and retained in-frame rearrangements with V and J assigned. These tables miss some clones; where compared with another copy, unresolved V genes account for less than half of the shortfall, and the remainder is unexplained. For this sample there are more than 95,000 clones; about nine tenths appear just once. Approximately 1.7% of the sample is in the top ten clones. The sample taken for sequencing was peripheral blood. The receptors were sampled from a human donor with active COVID-19. The donor label of this sample is uncertain.

This clone was seen just once. The rearrangement links TRBV28 to TRBJ1-1, with D uncertain. CDR1 and CDR2 (germline): MDHEN, SYDVKM. Trimming left V 6 bases short and J 1 base short, with 12 bases between. There are 14 residues in the CDR3. The CDR3 protein is CASSPYRENTEAFF. DNA for the CDR3: TGTGCCAGCAGCCCATATCGGGAGAACACTGAAGCTTTCTTT.

The V and J genes are TRBV6-2 or TRBV6-3 and TRBJ2-5; a possible D gene is TRBD2 (6 bases). The CDR3 runs to 15 residues. Germline CDR1 MNHEY, CDR2 SVGEGT. V was shortened by 5 bases and J by 5 bases, with 18 bases between the two germline ends. For the CDR3, the DNA is TGTGCCAGCAGTACGGCGGGGCCACGGGGGGAGACCCAGTACTTC. Translated: CASSTAGPRGETQYF.

The genes are TRBV4-1 and TRBJ2-1, with D possibly being TRBD2 (6 bases). The CDR3 runs to 13 residues. Trimming shortened V by 4 bases and J by 6 bases, and 10 bases separated the two germline ends. Per germline, CDR1 MGHRA and CDR2 YSYEKL. For the CDR3, the DNA is TGCGCCAGCAGCCGTGGGGGGATCAATGAGCAGTTCTTC. Its translation: CASSRGGINEQFF.

This clone was seen a handful of times. The V call is TRBV7-9, the J call TRBJ2-2; 14 bases line up with TRBD2. Germline V gives CDR1 SEHNR, CDR2 FQNEAQ (reference sequence). J lost 6 bases, V lost 5 bases, and 5 bases had no gene match. The CDR3 runs 16 residues. In DNA form, the CDR3 reads TGTGCCAGCAGCCACCCGACTAGCGGGGGGGCCGGGGAGCTGTTTTTT. This sequence encodes CASSHPTSGGAGELFF.

The genes are TRBV7-9 and TRBJ1-2; D is unclear. In germline, CDR1 is SEHNR, CDR2 FQNEAQ (reference sequence). The CDR3 has 13 amino acids. Trimming removed 0 bases at V and 8 bases at J, with 10 bases between. Here the CDR3 reads CASSLANRYGYTF. The CDR3 DNA reads as TGTGCCAGCAGCTTAGCGAATCGGTACGGCTACACCTTC. The full variable domain, its missing parts supplied by reference TRBV7-9 and TRBJ1-2, is DTGVSQNPRHKITKRGQNVTFRCDPISEHNRLYWYRQTLGQGPEFLTYFQNEAQLEKSRLLSDRFSAERPKGSFSTLEIQRTEQGDSAMYLCASSLANRYGYTFGSGTRLTVV.

The V call is TRBV19, the J call TRBJ1-5; TRBD1 agrees at 9 bases. Losses at the gene ends were 7 bases for V and 4 bases for J; bases not matched to a gene: 8. The CDR3 totals 15 residues. Per the germline V gene, CDR1 is LNHDA and CDR2 is SQIVND (reference sequence). The CDR3 region has the DNA TGTGCCAGTAAGGTGGGACAGGGAAATAATCAGCCCCAGCATTTT. This codes for CASKVGQGNNQPQHF.

The genes are TRBV6-6 and TRBJ1-1; D is possibly TRBD1 (5 bases). V was pared by 4 bases and J by 1 base, with 10 bases between. Germline loops: CDR1 MNHNY, CDR2 SVGAGI (reference sequence). The CDR3 length is 14 residues. The CDR3 protein is CASSSNDRNTEAFF. CDR3 DNA sequence: TGTGCCAGCAGTTCTAACGACAGGAACACTGAAGCTTTCTTT.

The V gene is TRBV15, the J gene TRBJ1-3, with D possibly matching TRBD1 (5 bases). The germline V gene encodes CDR1 LNHNV and CDR2 YYDKDF (reference sequence). Trimming stripped 0 bases from V and 4 bases from J, with 10 bases between. There are 15 residues in the CDR3. CDR3 amino acids: CATSRDGGIGNTIYF. The CDR3, as DNA: TGTGCCACCAGCAGAGACGGGGGAATCGGAAACACCATATATTTT.

V usage is TRBV15 and J usage is TRBJ2-3; D is ambiguous. Per germline, CDR1 LNHNV and CDR2 YYDKDF (reference sequence). This CDR3 has 16 residues. The ends were cut back, 0 bases at V and 0 bases at J, with 10 bases in the middle. The CDR3 protein is CATSREERGSTDTQYF. The DNA of the CDR3 is TGTGCCACCAGCAGAGAGGAGAGAGGAAGCACAGATACGCAGTATTTT.

The chain combines TRBV9 with TRBJ2-7; 12 bases line up with TRBD1. The V gene end was trimmed by 3 bases and the J gene end by 7 bases; junction bases not matched to a gene: 11. The germline CDR1 and CDR2 sequences are SGDLS and YYNGEE. The CDR3 has 16 amino acids. The CDR3 here is CASSALGTGGLGEQYF. In DNA, the CDR3 is TGTGCCAGCAGCGCCCTTGGGACAGGGGGCTTGGGGGAGCAGTACTTC.

The genes are TRBV7-9 and TRBJ1-1; 7 bases map to TRBD1. The trim removed 5 bases at V and 0 bases at J, leaving 6 bases unmatched. Germline V gene lookup returns CDR1 SEHNR and CDR2 FQNEAQ (reference sequence). The CDR3 length is 15 residues. The CDR3 nucleotides are TGTGCCAGCAGCAGAATGGGACAGATGAACACTGAAGCTTTCTTT. Amino acid sequence: CASSRMGQMNTEAFF. Supplemented by reference TRBV7-9 and TRBJ1-1, the full variable domain reads DTGVSQNPRHKITKRGQNVTFRCDPISEHNRLYWYRQTLGQGPEFLTYFQNEAQLEKSRLLSDRFSAERPKGSFSTLEIQRTEQGDSAMYLCASSRMGQMNTEAFFGQGTRLTVV.

J is TRBJ1-2 and V is TRBV6-5; 9 bases fit TRBD1. Per germline, CDR1 MNHEY and CDR2 SVGAGI. Trimming at V came to 9 bases and at J to 4 bases, leaving 3 bases not matched to a gene. This CDR3 is built from 12 residues. CDR3 in DNA: TGTGCCAGTTCACAGGGGGCCTATGGCTACACCTTC. Translated, it gives CASSQGAYGYTF.

The rearrangement uses TRBV6-1 and TRBJ1-1; TRBD1 aligns across 7 bases. Trimming at V came to 2 bases and at J to 8 bases, leaving 5 bases not matched to a gene. The CDR3 length is 13 residues. CDR1 and CDR2 (germline): MNHNS, SASEGT. CDR3 coding DNA: TGTGCCAGCAGTGAACGACAGGGCCTAGAAGCTTTCTTT. As protein: CASSERQGLEAFF.

The chain uses TRBV15 and TRBJ1-2; maybe TRBD1 (6 bases). V shed 4 bases and J shed 1 base, with 10 bases lying between them. The length of the CDR3 is 14 residues. Germline lookup yields CDR1 LNHNV and CDR2 YYDKDF (reference sequence). CDR3 residues: CATSMDRVNYGYTF. The CDR3 DNA is TGTGCCACCAGCATGGACAGAGTTAACTATGGCTACACCTTC.